A selection of T cell receptor beta chains follows, all from one sample in a study of cytotoxic CD8 clonotypes in ibrutinib-treated CLL. Profiled with immunoSEQ multiplex PCR; TCRdb holds only in-frame clones, not every one. The sample contains 250,000 to 350,000 clones, roughly four fifths of which appear only once. Specimen: PBMCs, collected at disease progression, from a patient treated with ibrutinib. Every receptor here comes from a human donor with chronic lymphocytic leukemia. The CDR3 runs from the conserved cysteine through the conserved F or W. A D gene is named only where the DNA matches it firmly. Rows may omit the clone size; those that give it use once, few, many or a size class.

J gene,D gene,clone size,V gene,CDR3 length,CDR3 DNA,CDR3 protein
TRBJ2-1,TRBD2,.,TRBV7-8,17,TGTGCCAGCAGCCTTTGGACTAGCGGGACACTCTACAATGAGCAGTTCTTC,CASSLWTSGTLYNEQFF
TRBJ1-4,.,.,TRBV7-9,16,TGTGCCAGCAGCTTAAGACAGCGCCGAGTGGAGGAAAAACTGTTTTTT,CASSLRQRRVEEKLFF
TRBJ2-7,.,.,TRBV4-2,16,TGTGCCAGCAGCCAAAGCCTGGCCTCGGCCCGTTACGAGCAGTACTTC,CASSQSLASARYEQYF
TRBJ1-2,.,.,TRBV27,14,TGTGCCAGCAGTTTCGGGGGGGGCGGTCGTGGCTACACCTTC,CASSFGGGGRGYTF
TRBJ1-4,.,.,TRBV18,12,TGTGCCAGCTCACCAAGTGGCGAAAAACTGTTTTTT,CASSPSGEKLFF
TRBJ2-7,TRBD1,.,TRBV6-5,13,TGTGCCAGCAGCCTGGACAGGGGTGGTGAGCAGTACTTC,CASSLDRGGEQYF
TRBJ2-2,.,few,TRBV25-1,13,TGTGCCAGCAGTCCAGGGGTACACGGGGAGCTGTTTTTT,CASSPGVHGELFF
TRBJ2-3,.,.,TRBV6-4,16,TGTGCCAGCAGTGACTTTTCTGAAGTGCACACAGATACGCAGTATTTT,CASSDFSEVHTDTQYF
TRBJ2-7,.,once,TRBV4-2,15,TGTGCCAGCAGCCAAGAAGGCGGGGGCCCTAGAGAGCAGTACTTC,CASSQEGGGPREQYF
TRBJ2-5,TRBD1,.,TRBV9,14,TGTGCCAGCAGCGTCGGACACAGGGGAGAGACCCAGTACTTC,CASSVGHRGETQYF
TRBJ2-7,.,.,TRBV19,14,TGTGCCAGTACCCCGGGCAGGGGGGCCTACGAGCAGTACTTC,CASTPGRGAYEQYF
TRBJ2-7,TRBD2,.,TRBV27,16,TGTGCCAGCAGGATTGGGGTACTAGCGGCCGCCTACGAGCAGTACTTC,CASRIGVLAAAYEQYF
TRBJ2-2,TRBD2,.,TRBV6-6,14,TGTGCCAGTCGCGGGACTAGGAACACCGGGGAGCTGTTTTTT,CASRGTRNTGELFF
TRBJ2-7,TRBD1,.,TRBV5-6,13,TGTGCCAGCAGTTACCAGGGGGTGTACGAGCAGTACTTC,CASSYQGVYEQYF
TRBJ2-2,.,.,TRBV29-1,13,TGCAGCCCCTCTTCAAATGACACCGGGGAGCTGTTTTTT,CSPSSNDTGELFF
TRBJ2-2,.,once,TRBV5-1,16,TGCGCCAGCAGCTTGGAAGGGACTTCCTTCGCCGGGGAGCTGTTTTTT,CASSLEGTSFAGELFF
TRBJ1-6,TRBD1,.,TRBV19,15,TGTGCCAGTAGTATAGGGGGGACAGAAAATTCACCCCTCCACTTT,CASSIGGTENSPLHF
TRBJ2-1,.,few,TRBV29-1,14,TGCAGCGTTGACAGGGGTTCCACCTACAATGAGCAGTTCTTC,CSVDRGSTYNEQFF
TRBJ2-7,.,.,TRBV6-5,12,TGTGCCAGCTCGGGGCAGCCCTACGAGCAGTACTTC,CASSGQPYEQYF
TRBJ2-7,.,.,TRBV11-2,13,TGTGCCAGCAGCTTCGGGGCCACCTACGAGCAGTACTTC,CASSFGATYEQYF
TRBJ2-1,TRBD1,few,TRBV15,15,TGTGCCACCAGCAGAGATGCAGGGGGTTATGGTGAGCAGTTCTTC,CATSRDAGGYGEQFF
TRBJ2-6,.,.,TRBV10-3,16,TGTGCCATCAGTGAGTCACGTTCCTCTGGGGCCAACGTCCTGACTTTC,CAISESRSSGANVLTF
TRBJ2-1,.,.,TRBV9,15,TGTGCCAGCAGCCCCCGGATCCATAGTAGCGATGAGCAGTTCTTC,CASSPRIHSSDEQFF
TRBJ1-4,.,once,TRBV7-9,15,TGTGCCAGCAGCAAGCAAGGAGGAACTAATGAAAAACTGTTTTTT,CASSKQGGTNEKLFF
TRBJ2-5,.,.,TRBV7-2,12,TGTGCCAGCAGCTTAGTTCAAGAGACCCAGTACTTC,CASSLVQETQYF
TRBJ1-2,.,.,TRBV28,14,TGTGCCAGCAGTTTACAAGGAGGGGACTATGGCTACACCTTC,CASSLQGGDYGYTF
TRBJ2-1,TRBD2,.,TRBV29-1,14,TGCAGCGCGCTCTCGGGGGGCGGGAGGACTGAGCAGTTCTTC,CSALSGGGRTEQFF
TRBJ2-5,TRBD2,.,TRBV5-4,19,TGTGCCAGCAGCTCCGGACTAGCGGGGGGTTCCCATAACCAAGAGACCCAGTACTTC,CASSSGLAGGSHNQETQYF
TRBJ2-2,.,.,TRBV18,16,TGTGCCAGCGCAGGCACGGGGGCTCGATGGACCGGGGAGCTGTTTTTT,CASAGTGARWTGELFF
TRBJ2-1,TRBD2,.,TRBV28,15,TGTGCCAGCAGTTTTCGACTAGCGGGAGGAGGTGAGCAGTTCTTC,CASSFRLAGGGEQFF
TRBJ2-3,.,.,TRBV5-1,16,TGCGCCAGCAGCTTGGCCTTGGTCGGGAGTGCAGATACGCAGTATTTT,CASSLALVGSADTQYF
TRBJ1-4,.,once,TRBV19,11,TGTGCCAGTAGTACGGTTGGGAAACTGTTTTTT,CASSTVGKLFF
TRBJ2-3,TRBD2,.,TRBV2,16,TGTGCCAGCAGTGACCCCGGGACTAGCGACACAGATACGCAGTATTTT,CASSDPGTSDTDTQYF
TRBJ2-1,.,once,TRBV21-1,14,TGTGCCAGCAGACGCCGGGTCCAATACAATGAGCAGTTCTTC,CASRRRVQYNEQFF
TRBJ2-1,TRBD2,.,TRBV10-3,15,TGTGCCATCAGCCTACTAGCGGGTTCCTACAATGAGCAGTTCTTC,CAISLLAGSYNEQFF
TRBJ2-5,TRBD1,once,TRBV7-3,15,TGTGCCAGCAGCCTAGGGGGCCGAGCGCAAGAGACCCAGTACTTC,CASSLGGRAQETQYF
TRBJ1-2,TRBD1,.,TRBV7-9,16,TGTGCCAGCAGCCGACCGACAGGGCGGGGCTCTTACGGCTACACCTTC,CASSRPTGRGSYGYTF
TRBJ1-1,.,.,TRBV7-8,16,TGTGCCAGCAGCTTACGGGGGATCTCTAGGAACACTGAAGCTTTCTTT,CASSLRGISRNTEAFF
TRBJ2-2,.,.,TRBV6-5,15,TGTGCCAGCAGTTCCCGGTCCGGTTCCACCGGGGAGCTGTTTTTT,CASSSRSGSTGELFF
TRBJ2-7,.,.,TRBV11-2,14,TGTGCCAGCAGCTTAGTGGCCGGTTATTACGAGCAGTACTTC,CASSLVAGYYEQYF
TRBJ2-2,.,.,TRBV5-4,15,TGTGCCAGCAGCTTGGAAGGGGCCCGGACCGGGGAGCTGTTTTTT,CASSLEGARTGELFF
TRBJ2-1,TRBD2,once,TRBV15,17,TGTGCCACCAGCAGAGATCCGAGAAGGGAGGGCTACAATGAGCAGTTCTTC,CATSRDPRREGYNEQFF
TRBJ1-4,TRBD1,once,TRBV13,15,TGTGCCAGCAGCTCAGGACAGGACTATAATGAAAAACTGTTTTTT,CASSSGQDYNEKLFF
TRBJ1-3,TRBD1,.,TRBV5-1,14,TGCGCCAGCAGCGGGACAGGGAACGGAAACACCATATATTTT,CASSGTGNGNTIYF
TRBJ1-2,TRBD1,.,TRBV19,18,TGTGCCAGTAGTATAGTCCCCCCTAGCGGACAGGATCGCTATGGCTACACCTTC,CASSIVPPSGQDRYGYTF
TRBJ1-1,TRBD1,.,TRBV28,13,TGTGCCAGTTCGACCAGGGGGCTCAGTGAAGCTTTCTTT,CASSTRGLSEAFF
TRBJ1-1,.,.,TRBV18,13,TGTGCCAGCTCACCTACAGGGAACACTGAAGCTTTCTTT,CASSPTGNTEAFF
TRBJ2-7,TRBD1,.,TRBV7-9,16,TGTGCCAGCAGCTTAGCACCGACAGGGGGCCTCTACGAGCAGTACTTC,CASSLAPTGGLYEQYF
TRBJ2-1,TRBD2,.,TRBV9,16,TGTGCCAGCAGCGGGACTAGCGGGAGCTCCTACAATGAGCAGTTCTTC,CASSGTSGSSYNEQFF
TRBJ1-1,.,.,TRBV2,11,TGTGCCAGCAGTGAGGCCCGTGGGGCTTTCTTT,CASSEARGAFF
TRBJ2-5,TRBD1,.,TRBV7-8,15,TGTGCCAGCCCTCAAGAACAGGGGGCGCGAGAGACCCAGTACTTC,CASPQEQGARETQYF
TRBJ2-7,TRBD1,.,TRBV6-5,16,TGTGCCAGCAGTTACCTACGGGACAGCCCGGGCCACGAGCAGTACTTC,CASSYLRDSPGHEQYF
TRBJ1-5,TRBD1,few,TRBV6-1,16,TGTGCCAGCAGTGTTACCGGGACAGGGTCCGGTCAGCCCCAGCATTTT,CASSVTGTGSGQPQHF
TRBJ2-7,TRBD1,few,TRBV7-2,14,TGTGCCAGCAGCCTCATGGACAGGCGCTACGAGCAGTACTTC,CASSLMDRRYEQYF
TRBJ2-3,TRBD1,.,TRBV6-1,16,TGTGCCAGCAGTGAATTCAGGGGGCTTCGCACAGATACGCAGTATTTT,CASSEFRGLRTDTQYF
TRBJ2-7,.,once,TRBV18,14,TGTGCCAGCTCACCAAGGGCAGTCCCCTACGAGCAGTACTTC,CASSPRAVPYEQYF
TRBJ1-2,.,.,TRBV28,15,TGTGCCAGCAGTTTGAGAGATTGGACCTTTTATGGCTACACCTTC,CASSLRDWTFYGYTF